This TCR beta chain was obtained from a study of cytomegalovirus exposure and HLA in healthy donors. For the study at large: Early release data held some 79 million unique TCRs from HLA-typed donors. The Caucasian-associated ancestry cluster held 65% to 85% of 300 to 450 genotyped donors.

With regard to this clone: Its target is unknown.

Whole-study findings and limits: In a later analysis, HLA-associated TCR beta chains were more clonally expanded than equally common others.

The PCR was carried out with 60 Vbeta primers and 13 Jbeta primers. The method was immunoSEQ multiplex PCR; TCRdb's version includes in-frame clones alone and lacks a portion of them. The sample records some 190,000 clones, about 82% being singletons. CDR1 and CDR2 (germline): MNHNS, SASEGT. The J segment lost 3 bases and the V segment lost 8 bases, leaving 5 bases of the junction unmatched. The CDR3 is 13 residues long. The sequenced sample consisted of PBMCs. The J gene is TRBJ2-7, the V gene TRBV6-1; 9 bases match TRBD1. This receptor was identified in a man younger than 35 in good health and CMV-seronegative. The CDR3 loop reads CASSRDRDYEQYF. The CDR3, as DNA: TGTGCCAGCTCCCGGGACAGGGACTACGAGCAGTACTTC.